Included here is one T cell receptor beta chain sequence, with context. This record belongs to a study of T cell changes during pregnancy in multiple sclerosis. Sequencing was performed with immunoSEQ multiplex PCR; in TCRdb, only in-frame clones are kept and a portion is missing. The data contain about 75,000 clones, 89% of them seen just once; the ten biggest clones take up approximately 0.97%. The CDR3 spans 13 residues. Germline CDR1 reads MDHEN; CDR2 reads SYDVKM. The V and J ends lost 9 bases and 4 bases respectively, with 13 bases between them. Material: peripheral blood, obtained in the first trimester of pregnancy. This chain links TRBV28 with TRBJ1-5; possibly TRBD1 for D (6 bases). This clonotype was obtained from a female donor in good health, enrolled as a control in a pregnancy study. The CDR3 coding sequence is TGTGCCAGTTCCAGGACAGTAAATCAGCCCCAGCATTTT. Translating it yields CASSRTVNQPQHF.